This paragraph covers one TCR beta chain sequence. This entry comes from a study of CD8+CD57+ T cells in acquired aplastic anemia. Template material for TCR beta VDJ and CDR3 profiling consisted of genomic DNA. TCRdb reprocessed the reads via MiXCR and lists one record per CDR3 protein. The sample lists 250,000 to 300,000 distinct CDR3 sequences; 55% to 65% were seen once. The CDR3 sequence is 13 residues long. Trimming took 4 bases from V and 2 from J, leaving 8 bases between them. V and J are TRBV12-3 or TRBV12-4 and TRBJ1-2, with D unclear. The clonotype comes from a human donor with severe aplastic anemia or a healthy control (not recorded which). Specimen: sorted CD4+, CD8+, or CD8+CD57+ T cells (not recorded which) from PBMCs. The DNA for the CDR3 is TGTGCCAGCAGTTCACAGCGAAACTATGGCTACACCTTC. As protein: CASSSQRNYGYTF.